The present TCR beta chain was sequenced within a study of T cell responses to AZD1222 COVID-19 vaccine. Study-wide context: Analysis merged second doses at about 4 or about 12 weeks.

To note about this clone: Its antigen is currently unknown.

Germline V gives CDR1 KGHDR, CDR2 SFDVKD. J was trimmed by 6 bases and V by 3 bases; bases with no gene match: 14. This CDR3 has 18 amino acids. The study's findings and limits: The repertoires were collected only after the peak T cell response. Donors were chiefly white British, with a greater number of females, and clonal diversity was perhaps underestimated.

Measured with immunoSEQ multiplex PCR; TCRdb has only the in-frame clones, and not every one. This sample has roughly 180,000 clones, with about 95% found just once. The material sequenced was peripheral blood, taken on day 0 of AZD1222 vaccination. The receptor comes from an adult in good health. The chain couples TRBV24-1 to TRBJ2-1, with 9 bases fitting TRBD2. Here the CDR3 DNA reads TGTGCCACCAGTGATCCAGCGGGAGGTCCCGGAGGGGCCAATGAGCAGTTCTTC. This sequence encodes CATSDPAGGPGGANEQFF.